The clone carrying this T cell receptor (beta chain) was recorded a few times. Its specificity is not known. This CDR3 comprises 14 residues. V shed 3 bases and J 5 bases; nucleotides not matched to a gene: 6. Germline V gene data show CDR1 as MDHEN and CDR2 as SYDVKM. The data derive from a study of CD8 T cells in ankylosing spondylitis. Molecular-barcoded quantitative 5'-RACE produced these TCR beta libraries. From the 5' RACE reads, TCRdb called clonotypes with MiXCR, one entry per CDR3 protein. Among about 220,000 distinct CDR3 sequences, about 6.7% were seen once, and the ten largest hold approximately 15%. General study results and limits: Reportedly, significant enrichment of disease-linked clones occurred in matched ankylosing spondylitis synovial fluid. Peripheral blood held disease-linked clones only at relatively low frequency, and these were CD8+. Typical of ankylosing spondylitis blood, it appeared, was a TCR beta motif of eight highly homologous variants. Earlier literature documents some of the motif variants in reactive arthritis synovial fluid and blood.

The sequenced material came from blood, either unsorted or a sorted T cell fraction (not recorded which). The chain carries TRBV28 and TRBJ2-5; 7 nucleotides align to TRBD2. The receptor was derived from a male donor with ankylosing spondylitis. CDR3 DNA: TGTGCCAGCAGTTTGGGGTGGGAGGGGGAGACCCAGTACTTC. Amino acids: CASSLGWEGETQYF.